Following are 13 T cell receptor beta chains from one sample sequenced in a study of beta chain features in type 1 diabetes. Sequenced material consisted of expressed TCRB transcripts (all of the isolated RNA was reverse transcribed). Libraries were prepared by immunoSEQ multiplex PCR; TCRdb keeps only in-frame clonotypes and omits some of them. The sample records a few hundred thousand clones, less than 20% being singletons. Input material: naive CD4+ T cells from blood. The receptors were sampled from a woman aged 18-29 years in good health.

The sample holds many counts of this clone. This chain links TRBV29-1 with TRBJ1-5; D gene uncertain. The germline V gene encodes CDR1 SQVTM and CDR2 ANQGSEA. CDR3 length: 13 residues. Trimming left V 5 bases short and J 4 bases short, with 12 bases between. In DNA form, the CDR3 reads TGCAGCGTTCGAGGTACCATTAATCAGCCCCAGCATTTT. Its translation: CSVRGTINQPQHF.

The rearrangement links TRBV4-2 to TRBJ2-7; D may be TRBD1 (5 bases). V lost 0 bases to trimming and J lost 2 bases, with 14 bases between them. Germline CDR1 reads LGHNA; CDR2 reads YNFKEQ. The CDR3 length is 16 residues. CDR3 sequence (DNA): TGTGCCAGCAGCCAAGATCCTGGGGCAGGGACCTACGAGCAGTACTTC. Protein product: CASSQDPGAGTYEQYF.

This clone came up once. The chain links TRBV15 to TRBJ2-3; TRBD2 aligns across 8 bases. Trimming removed 3 bases from V and 0 bases from J; junction bases left unmatched: 11. CDR3 length: 18 residues. Germline V gene lookup returns CDR1 LNHNV and CDR2 YYDKDF (reference sequence). CDR3: CATSSGLAAPPSTDTQYF. The CDR3 DNA reads TGTGCCACCAGCAGTGGACTAGCTGCTCCCCCTAGCACAGATACGCAGTATTTT.

In its sample, this clone was seen a few times. This chain joins TRBV27 and TRBJ2-7, with D perhaps TRBD1 (6 bases). V lost 3 bases and J lost 7, with 16 bases in between. The germline V gene encodes CDR1 MNHEY and CDR2 SMNVEV (reference sequence). This CDR3 region has 14 residues. The CDR3 here is CASSFQNRVWEQYF. In nucleotides, the CDR3 is TGTGCCAGCAGTTTCCAGAACAGGGTGTGGGAGCAGTACTTC.

This clone appeared a few times. The V and J genes are TRBV30 and TRBJ1-5; D perhaps matches TRBD1 (5 bases). Germline loops: CDR1 GTSNPN, CDR2 SVGIG (reference sequence). Trimming took 4 bases from V and 6 from J, leaving 13 bases between them. This CDR3 comprises 13 residues. The CDR3 spells CAWTGGDGQPQHF. CDR3 sequence (DNA): TGTGCCTGGACCGGGGGGGACGGTCAGCCCCAGCATTTT. Full variable domain (remainder filled in from reference TRBV30 and TRBJ1-5): SQTIHQWPATLVQPVGSPLSLECTVEGTSNPNLYWYRQAAGRGLQLLFYSVGIGQISSEVPQNLSASRPQDRQFILSSKKLLLSDSGFYLCAWTGGDGQPQHFGDGTRLSIL.

This clone came up a few times. V and J are TRBV7-2 and TRBJ2-5, with 11 bases identical to TRBD2. Germline CDR1 reads SGHTA; CDR2 reads FQGNSA. This CDR3 has 15 amino acids. V trimming: 5 bases; J trimming: 5 bases; junction bases outside the gene matches: 7. In DNA, the CDR3 is TGTGCCAGCAGCCGTAGCGGGGGGGCAGGGGAGACCCAGTACTTC. Encoded protein: CASSRSGGAGETQYF.

This clone was detected a few times. The rearrangement links TRBV7-2 to TRBJ1-1; perhaps TRBD1 as D (5 bases). The germline V and J ends were trimmed by 8 bases and 0 bases, with 10 bases remaining between them. Germline CDR1 reads SGHTA; CDR2 reads FQGNSA. There are 13 residues in the CDR3. The CDR3: CASQEGLNTEAFF. CDR3 coding DNA: TGTGCCAGCCAGGAGGGGCTGAACACTGAAGCTTTCTTT.

This clone was seen only a few times. V and J are TRBV5-1 and TRBJ2-2; TRBD1 matches 10 bases. Germline V gives CDR1 SGHRS, CDR2 YFSETQ. The length of the CDR3 is 15 residues. V was pared by 3 bases and J by 5 bases, with 4 bases of the junction left unmatched. The CDR3 DNA reads TGCGCCAGCAGCTCCGGACAGGGGGGTACCGGGGAGCTGTTTTTT. It translates to CASSSGQGGTGELFF.

The chain employs TRBV15 and TRBJ2-1; D unclear. V lost 2 bases and J lost 8, with 7 bases in between. There are 12 residues in the CDR3. Per the germline V gene, CDR1 is LNHNV and CDR2 is YYDKDF (reference sequence). The CDR3 reads CATSRQDYEQFF. In DNA, the CDR3 is TGTGCCACCAGCAGACAAGACTATGAGCAGTTCTTC.

This clone was observed a few times. J is TRBJ2-5 and V is TRBV29-1; 7 nucleotides align to TRBD1. J gave up 5 bases and V 6 bases, and 12 bases lay outside the gene matches. The germline V gene has CDR1 SQVTM and CDR2 ANQGSEA. The CDR3 totals 14 residues. The CDR3 loop is CSVADRAKGETQYF. The CDR3 region has the DNA TGCAGCGTGGCCGACAGGGCGAAGGGTGAGACCCAGTACTTC.

There are a few counts of this clone. The chain links TRBV10-3 to TRBJ2-7; D possibly corresponds to TRBD2 (5 bases). Looked up from germline, CDR1 is ENHRY and CDR2 is SYGVKD. The CDR3 sequence is 15 residues long. V shed 2 bases and J shed 7 bases, with 18 bases lying between them. The DNA of the CDR3 is TGTGCCATCAGTGAGGGAGCGGTCCGGCCCTGGGAGCAGTACTTC. Protein product: CAISEGAVRPWEQYF.

This chain links TRBV5-1 with TRBJ2-3, with a tentative D call TRBD2 (6 bases). From germline, CDR1 is SGHRS and CDR2 YFSETQ. This CDR3 region has 13 residues. With 6 bases removed from V and 5 bases from J, the gap between germline ends came to 13 bases. The CDR3 bases are TGCGCCAGCAAAGTACGCGGGGAAGATACGCAGTATTTT. It translates to CASKVRGEDTQYF.

The chain couples TRBV2 to TRBJ2-1, with 8 bases lining up with TRBD2. The CDR3 has 16 amino acids. Trimming took 6 bases from V and 7 from J; bases not matched to a gene: 14. The germline V gene has CDR1 SNHLY and CDR2 FYNNEI. DNA of the CDR3: TGTGCCAGCAGAGTCCAGGGGCGGGAGGAATATAATGAGCAGTTCTTC. Translation gives CASRVQGREEYNEQFF.